This T cell receptor beta chain is from a study of circulating tumor DNA in untreated peripheral T-cell lymphoma (dated by TCRdb to the early 2020s). With regard to the full study: Serum samples were collected at baseline and serially during treatment so that circulating tumor DNA carrying tumor TCR clonotypes could be tracked.

Broader findings and caveats from the paper: Tumor-specific clonotypes were found in about 72% of patients, coming from about nine tenths of baseline tissues and roughly 62% of baseline serum samples. Among roughly 25 serially sampled patients, 30% to 45% cleared ctDNA after two cycles, and detectable ctDNA after therapy showed a trend toward worse survival. Remission over about ten years of follow-up was maintained in a couple of patients with persistently detectable ctDNA after therapy, so relapse was not always predicted by ctDNA persistence.

In regard to this clone: Its antigen is currently not known. The sample holds no much larger clone one base away, and base qualities are not on file.

The CDR3 covers 12 residues, taking in both the cysteine and the phenylalanine. The entry retains the CDR3 DNA only, 36 bases that are in frame from base 1. Sequences MNHNS (CDR1) and SASEGT (CDR2) are obtained from the germline V gene. V drops 7 bases and J drops 0 bases, leaving 6 bases in between. The study used next-generation sequencing of T-cell receptor sequences to monitor peripheral T-cell lymphoma patients receiving frontline treatment on a trial. Library method: the immunoSEQ multiplex PCR assay. TCRdb took over this immuneACCESS table, retaining in-frame rearrangements with V and J assigned. Such tables are incomplete; in checked studies, under half of the missing clones stem from an unresolved V gene, and the remainder is unexplained. Present in this sample are 1,000 to 1,500 clones, 69% of which were seen just once. The ten largest clonotypes hold 14% to 15% of the sample.

Sequenced sample: cell-free DNA from blood serum. This TCR was sampled from a human donor with peripheral T-cell lymphoma. The rearranged chain carries TRBV6-1 and TRBJ1-1; the D gene identity is not certain. CDR3 reads: CASTELNTEAFF. The base sequence is TGTGCCAGCACGGAGCTGAACACTGAAGCTTTCTTT.